This paragraph reports one T cell receptor (beta chain). TCRdb's table, derived via immunoSEQ multiplex PCR, lists solely in-frame clones and lacks some. The sample lists about 74,000 clones, around 87% occurring once. These data come from a study of blood T cell repertoires in COVID-19. Study information: The samples span acute and convalescent COVID-19 from the United States, Italy and Spain. PBMCs, B-cell-depleted T cells, or T cells provided the cDNA or gDNA that made up the material.

V was clipped by 7 bases and J by 7 bases, with 17 bases between them. CDR1 and CDR2 (germline): LNHDA, SQIVND (reference sequence). This CDR3 spans 14 amino acids. This receptor was obtained from an elderly woman with active or convalescent COVID-19. Sequences were obtained from peripheral blood. The chain uses TRBV19 and TRBJ1-5; D unclear. CDR3 coding DNA: TGTGCCAGTAATGTGGCCGGGGTCGGCCAGCCCCAGCATTTT. Translating gives CASNVAGVGQPQHF.